This T cell receptor (beta chain) is from a study of T cell responses to AZD1222 COVID-19 vaccine. Across the whole study: Analysis merged second doses at about 4 or about 12 weeks.

Profiled with immunoSEQ multiplex PCR; TCRdb holds only in-frame clones, not every one. The top ten hold roughly 4.1% of the sample, which has 95,000 to 150,000 clones, 89% seen once. The study's findings and limits: Spike-specific TCR breadth and depth rose after two AZD1222 doses. Mostly white British, mostly female donors; authors suggested clonal diversity may be underestimated.

Concerning this clone: Antigen specificity is unknown.

The source was peripheral blood, collected on day 0 of AZD1222 vaccination. The TCR was taken from an adult in good health.

The CDR3 here is CASSFGTSYEQYF. CDR3 sequence (DNA): TGTGCCAGCAGCTTTGGAACTAGCTACGAGCAGTACTTC. The chain uses TRBV11-2 and TRBJ2-7, with a tentative D call TRBD2 (5 bases). Germline CDR1 and CDR2: SGHAT and FQNNGV. There are 13 residues in the CDR3. V lost 3 bases and J 3 bases, leaving 9 bases between the germline ends.